This TCR beta chain originates from a study of T-cell memory formation after mild COVID-19. Points from the study as a whole: CD4+ contracting clones lay mainly in CM and EM, CD8+ ones in EMRA. Later expanders leaned toward CD4+, whereas clones contracting from day 15 to 85 were balanced CD4/CD8. Cross-reactive memory appears to have joined, as suggested by some responding clones showing up in pre-infection memory.

The V gene's germline CDR1 is MGHRA and CDR2 YSYEKL. The CDR3 spans 15 residues. V lost 3 bases to trimming and J lost 4 bases, with 16 bases between them. This clonotype was detected only a few times. Its antigen is not identified. Using its own MiXCR run on the 5' RACE reads, TCRdb lists one record per CDR3 protein. The sample includes 350,000 to 450,000 distinct CDR3 sequences, approximately 15% seen only once; the top ten take about 22%. The sample consisted of PBMCs or a T cell subset sorted from them (not recorded which). The chain uses TRBV4-1 and TRBJ2-7; TRBD2 might be the D (5 bases). The TCR originated in a man aged 18 to 29 who had mild COVID-19 (a few samples of this study predate the infection). Cell type and time point are not known. This CDR3 is CASSHPSGNKYEQYF. CDR3 nucleotide sequence: TGCGCCAGCAGCCACCCATCCGGGAACAAATACGAGCAGTACTTC.